This T cell receptor beta chain was captured by sequencing in a study of T cell responses to AZD1222 COVID-19 vaccine. Study-level findings and limits: Donor demographics were predominantly white British with a female majority; clonal diversity may be underestimated. Rises in breadth and depth of Spike-specific TCRs came after two AZD1222 doses. The reported proportion of spike-specific TCRs targeting unmutated variant regions was nearly half.

The germline gives CDR1 MDHEN, CDR2 SYDVKM. Trimming removed 4 bases at V and 5 bases at J, with 11 bases between. This CDR3 comprises 14 residues. Comments on this clone: Its antigen is still unknown.

Sequencing was performed with immunoSEQ multiplex PCR; in TCRdb, only in-frame clones are kept and a portion is missing. The sample lists around 130,000 clones, around 90% occurring once. V and J are TRBV28 and TRBJ1-4; D perhaps matches TRBD1 (5 bases). The receptor comes from an adult who received the AZD1222 COVID-19 vaccine. This specimen consisted of peripheral blood, obtained 28 days after the second AZD1222 dose. The CDR3 is CASSSGRKNEKLFF. In nucleotides, the CDR3 is TGTGCCAGCAGTTCGGGACGGAAGAATGAAAAACTGTTTTTT.